The 10 T cell receptor beta chains reported below all come from one sample, sequenced in a study of Ad26.COV2.S vaccination and SARS-CoV-2 variants (dated by TCRdb to the early 2020s). The method was the immunoSEQ multiplex PCR assay. TCRdb stores this immuneACCESS table with in-frame sequences only. Part of the clones is absent; in the studies checked, under half of the shortfall reflects unresolved V genes, and no reason is known for the rest. Counted in this sample were about 250,000 clones; approximately 87% of them appeared once. The top ten hold over 2.5% of the sample. Interpreted using the paper, the treatment or condition label stands for: 19 received Ad26.COV2.S at low or high dose, single or two shots; several received placebo; per-sample allocation not given. Repertoires of vaccine and placebo recipients were sequenced from samples taken on day 63 after the first injection. This sample comprised peripheral blood, obtained in a trial of Ad26.COV2.S vaccine versus placebo. The receptor set was obtained from a person between 18 and 59 years old who received the Ad26.COV2.S COVID-19 vaccine or a placebo.

The rearrangement uses TRBV25-1 and TRBJ2-2; D not resolved. The CDR3 consists of 16 residues. Trimming removed 1 base at V and 6 bases at J, with 15 bases between. Looked up from germline, CDR1 is MGHDK and CDR2 is SYGVNS. The CDR3 spells CASSEFRQGRPGELFF. The CDR3 DNA is TGTGCCAGCAGTGAATTCCGCCAAGGACGTCCCGGGGAGCTGTTTTTT.

The gene calls are TRBV18 and TRBJ2-7; D is unclear. Per germline, CDR1 KGHSH and CDR2 LQKENI. Trimming shortened V by 3 bases and J by 6 bases, and 9 bases separated the two germline ends. The CDR3 length is 12 residues. DNA for the CDR3: TGTGCCAGCTCACCTTCCGGGCTCGAGCAGTACTTC. Amino acids: CASSPSGLEQYF.

The chain is built from TRBV20-1 and TRBJ1-2; D unresolved. This CDR3 spans 12 amino acids. Germline CDR1 is DFQATT and CDR2 is SNEGSKA (reference sequence). Between the trimmed V and J ends, which lost 3 bases and 4 bases, there was a span of 9 bases. The CDR3 bases are TGCAGTGCTAGTTACGAGGTCTATGGCTACACCTTC. Its protein product is CSASYEVYGYTF.

This chain links TRBV7-9 with TRBJ2-1; 8 bases align to TRBD2. The germline gives CDR1 SEHNR, CDR2 FQNEAQ (reference sequence). The CDR3 runs 14 residues. After removal of 9 bases from V and 2 bases from J, the junction contained 6 bases not matched to a gene. In DNA, the CDR3 is TGTGCCAGTGATTGGACTAGCCCCTACAATGAGCAGTTCTTC. Translation: CASDWTSPYNEQFF.

This sequence joins TRBV10-1 and TRBJ2-2, with D perhaps TRBD2 (5 bases). The germline V gene has CDR1 WNHNN and CDR2 SYGVQD (reference sequence). The CDR3 loop spans 18 amino acids. Trimming cost V 2 bases and J 2 bases, with 18 bases left between them. CDR3 coding DNA: TGCGCCAGCAGTGAGGCATCGCGGGCAGGCCTAAACACCGGGGAGCTGTTTTTT. This translates into CASSEASRAGLNTGELFF.

The chain couples TRBV18 to TRBJ1-3; D is uncertain. CDR1 is KGHSH, CDR2 LQKENI, per germline. Trimming removed 3 bases at V and 3 bases at J, with 9 bases between. The CDR3 sequence is 14 residues long. The CDR3 loop is CASSPAGGGNTIYF. In DNA, the CDR3 is TGTGCCAGCTCACCGGCGGGCGGTGGAAACACCATATATTTT.

The chain links TRBV2 to TRBJ2-1, with TRBD1 matching over 7 bases. The CDR3 is made up of 13 amino acids. V trimming: 6 bases; J trimming: 4 bases; junction bases outside the gene matches: 3. CDR1 and CDR2 from the germline V gene are SNHLY and FYNNEI. The CDR3 sequence: CASRTGEYNEQFF. The CDR3 region has the DNA TGTGCCAGCAGAACAGGGGAGTACAATGAGCAGTTCTTC.

The genes are TRBV7-9 and TRBJ2-3; no clear D. CDR3 length equals 13 residues. Germline CDR1 SEHNR, CDR2 FQNEAQ (reference sequence). The V gene lost 0 bases and the J gene lost 11 bases, with 12 bases spanning the gap. CDR3 protein: CASSLAGSKEQYF. In DNA, the CDR3 is TGTGCCAGCAGCTTAGCGGGAAGTAAGGAGCAGTATTTT.

The V gene is TRBV24-1, the J gene TRBJ1-5, with TRBD1 identical over 8 bases. The junction had 7 bases not matched to a gene; V was cut back by 0 bases and J by 7 bases. CDR1 is KGHDR, CDR2 SFDVKD, per germline. This CDR3 is built from 16 residues. This CDR3 reads CATSDLAGTGAQPQHF. As DNA, the CDR3 is TGTGCCACCAGTGATTTGGCCGGGACAGGCGCGCAGCCCCAGCATTTT.

The chain joins TRBV9 to TRBJ2-3; 8 bases agree with TRBD2. Germline-derived CDR1 and CDR2 are SGDLS and YYNGEE. The J segment lost 5 bases and the V segment lost 8 bases, leaving 13 bases of the junction unmatched. This CDR3 is 15 amino acids long. CDR3 amino acids: CASSLSGTREDTQYF. CDR3 DNA: TGTGCCAGTTCCCTTAGCGGGACCCGGGAAGATACGCAGTATTTT.